This TCR beta chain comes out of a study of CD8 T cells in Susac syndrome. Study conclusions and caveats: The study conceded that relatively few individuals underwent its TCR sequencing and HLA analysis.

There are 14 residues in the CDR3. The RNA input was 0.5 to 1 ug, and it was reverse transcribed with random hexamers. Across 54 Vbeta and 13 Jbeta, TCR beta CDR3 was amplified with immunoSEQ multiplex PCR. TCRdb used MiXCR to reprocess the immunoSEQ multiplex PCR reads, holding one entry per CDR3 protein. The sample contains 150,000 to 190,000 distinct CDR3 sequences, approximately 94% of which appear only once. Sequencing of TCR beta was carried out in blood CD8+ and CD4+ T cells. Negative isolation yielded CD4+ and CD8+ T cells, and FACS enriched TEMRA cells. Points on this clonotype: What it binds is not known. The junction does not match germline at one end; this may be a read error.

Source material: CD8+ T cells from PBMCs. This sequence joins TRBV12-3 or TRBV12-4 and TRBJ2-2; perhaps TRBD1 as D (5 bases). This clonotype was obtained from a human donor with multiple sclerosis. CDR3 in amino acids: CACSSQGWGGELFF. Written as DNA, the CDR3 is TGTGCCTGCAGTTCGCAGGGATGGGGCGGGGAGCTGTTTTTT.